This T cell receptor beta chain appears in the sequencing data of a study of immune characterization of retroperitoneal liposarcoma. This clonotype has just a few counts. TCRdb re-called the PCR reads with MiXCR, one entry per CDR3 protein. The sample carries 9,900 or so distinct CDR3 sequences, approximately 30% recorded once. The TCR sequence derives from a male donor with retroperitoneal liposarcoma. Sequenced input: tumor tissue.

In nucleotides, the CDR3 is TGTGCCAGCAGCTTAGATCTGGGACAAAGCTACAATGAGCAGTTCTTC. Protein: CASSLDLGQSYNEQFF. V is TRBV11-3 and J is TRBJ2-1; maybe TRBD1 (6 bases). The germline V gene has CDR1 SGHNT and CDR2 YENEEA. The CDR3 has 16 amino acids. Trimming took 0 bases from V and 3 from J, leaving 12 bases between them.